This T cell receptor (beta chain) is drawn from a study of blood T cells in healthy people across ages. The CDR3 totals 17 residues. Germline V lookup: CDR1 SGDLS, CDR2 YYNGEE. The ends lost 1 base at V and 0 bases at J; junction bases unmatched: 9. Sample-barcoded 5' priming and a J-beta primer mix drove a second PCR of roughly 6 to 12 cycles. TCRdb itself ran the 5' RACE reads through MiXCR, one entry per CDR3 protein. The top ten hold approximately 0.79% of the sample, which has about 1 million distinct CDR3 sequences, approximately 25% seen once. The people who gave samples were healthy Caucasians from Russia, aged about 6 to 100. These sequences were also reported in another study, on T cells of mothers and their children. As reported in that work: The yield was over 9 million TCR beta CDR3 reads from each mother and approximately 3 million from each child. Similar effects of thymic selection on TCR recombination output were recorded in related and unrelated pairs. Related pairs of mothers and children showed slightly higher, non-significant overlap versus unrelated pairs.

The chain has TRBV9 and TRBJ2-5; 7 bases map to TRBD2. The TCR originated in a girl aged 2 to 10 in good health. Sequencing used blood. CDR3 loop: CASSVYGGSLYQETQYF. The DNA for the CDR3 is TGTGCCAGCAGCGTATACGGCGGGAGCCTGTACCAAGAGACCCAGTACTTC.